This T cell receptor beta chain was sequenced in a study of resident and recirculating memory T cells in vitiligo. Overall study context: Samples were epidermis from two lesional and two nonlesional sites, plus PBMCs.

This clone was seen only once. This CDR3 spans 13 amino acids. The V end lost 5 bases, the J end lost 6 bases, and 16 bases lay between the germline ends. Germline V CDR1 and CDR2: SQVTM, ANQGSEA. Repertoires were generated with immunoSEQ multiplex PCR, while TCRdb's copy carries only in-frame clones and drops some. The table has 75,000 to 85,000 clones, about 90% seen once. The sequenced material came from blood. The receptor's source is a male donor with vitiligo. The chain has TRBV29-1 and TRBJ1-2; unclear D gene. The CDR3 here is CSVSIAVVDGYTF. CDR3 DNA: TGCAGCGTTTCGATCGCCGTAGTCGATGGCTACACCTTC.